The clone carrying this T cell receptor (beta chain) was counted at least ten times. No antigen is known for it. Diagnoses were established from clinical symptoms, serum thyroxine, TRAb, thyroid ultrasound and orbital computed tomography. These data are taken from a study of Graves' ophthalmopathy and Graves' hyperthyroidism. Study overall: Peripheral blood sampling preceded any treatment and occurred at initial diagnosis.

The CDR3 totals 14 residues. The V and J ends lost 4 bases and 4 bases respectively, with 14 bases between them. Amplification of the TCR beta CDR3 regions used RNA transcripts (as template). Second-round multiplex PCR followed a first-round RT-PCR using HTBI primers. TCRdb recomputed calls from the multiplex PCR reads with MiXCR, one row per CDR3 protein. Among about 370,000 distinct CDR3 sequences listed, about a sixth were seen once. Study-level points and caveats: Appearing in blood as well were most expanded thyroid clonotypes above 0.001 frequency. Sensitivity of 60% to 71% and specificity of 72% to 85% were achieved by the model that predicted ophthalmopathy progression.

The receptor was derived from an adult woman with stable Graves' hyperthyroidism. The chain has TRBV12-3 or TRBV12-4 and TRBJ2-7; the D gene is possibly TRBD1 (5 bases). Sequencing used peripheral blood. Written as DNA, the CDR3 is TGTGCCAGCAGTTCCCTTGGGGCAGCTTACGAGCAGTACTTC. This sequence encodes CASSSLGAAYEQYF.